By share, the clone carrying this T cell receptor beta chain counts as medium-sized. Trimming took 3 bases from V and 5 from J; bases not matched to a gene: 1. The CDR3 consists of 13 residues. CDR1 SNHLY and CDR2 FYNNEI come from the germline V gene. Sequenced by immunoSEQ multiplex PCR; TCRdb stores in-frame clones only, minus some. The table shows 45,000 to 60,000 clones, with less than 75% occurring only once. These data are taken from a study of T cell clones after liver transplantation. As for the study in general: Samples came from ITN030ST, which attempted immunosuppression withdrawal within 2 years of liver transplantation. Apart from a few HCV-positive recipients, transplants were for non-autoimmune, non-viral reasons. Standard immunosuppression, with no induction, continued until 12-24 months after transplant.

The genes are TRBV2 and TRBJ1-5; TRBD1 matches at 7 bases. Sequencing was performed on CD4+ T cells from blood, taken at the 22-month timepoint. This TCR was recovered from a human patient who received a liver transplant. Some T cells may be provided by the graft donor. CDR3 bases: TGTGCCAGCAGTGACAGGGGGTATCAGCCCCAGCATTTT. The encoded protein is CASSDRGYQPQHF.